These T cell receptor beta chains were read from a single sample in a study of cytomegalovirus exposure and HLA in healthy donors. Assay: immunoSEQ multiplex PCR; the TCRdb copy retains only in-frame clones and omits some. Of under 150,000 clones in the sample, around 78% were seen once. The sample taken for sequencing was PBMCs. These receptor sequences come from a middle-aged woman in good health and CMV-seronegative. CDR3s include the opening cysteine and the closing phenylalanine or tryptophan. Fields, in order: J gene, clone size, D gene, V gene, CDR3 protein, CDR3 DNA. The D gene is left open where the match is weak. A clone size is listed for some rows: how often the clone was seen (once, few, many), or a class if it is expanded.

TRBJ2-2,once,TRBD2,TRBV19,CASRPPGVAGDTGELFF,TGTGCCAGTAGACCTCCCGGTGTAGCGGGGGACACCGGGGAGCTGTTTTTT
TRBJ1-1,-,-,TRBV6-1,CASSNPWESTEAFF,TGTGCCAGCAGCAACCCTTGGGAGAGCACTGAAGCTTTCTTT
TRBJ2-1,-,-,TRBV29-1,CSADGGVWNNEQFF,TGCAGCGCCGACGGGGGAGTTTGGAACAATGAGCAGTTCTTC
TRBJ2-7,-,TRBD2,TRBV27,CASSLAGGYEQYF,TGTGCCAGCAGTTTAGCGGGAGGCTACGAGCAGTACTTC
TRBJ1-1,few,-,TRBV5-4,CRGDTEAFF,TGCCGGGGGGACACTGAAGCTTTCTTT
TRBJ2-6,-,TRBD2,TRBV7-9,CASSLGGLAGAGANVLTF,TGTGCCAGCAGCTTAGGGGGACTAGCGGGGGCTGGGGCCAACGTCCTGACTTTC
TRBJ2-3,-,TRBD2,TRBV6-5,CASSYSLAGGADTQYF,TGTGCCAGCAGTTACTCGTTGGCGGGAGGGGCAGATACGCAGTATTTT
TRBJ2-5,-,-,TRBV6-1,CASRGGAQGETQYF,TGTGCCAGCAGGGGGGGGGCGCAAGGCGAGACCCAGTACTTC
TRBJ2-3,few,TRBD2,TRBV5-1,CASSFGLAASTDTQYF,TGCGCCAGCAGCTTCGGACTAGCGGCTAGCACAGATACGCAGTATTTT
TRBJ2-7,-,-,TRBV19,CASSIEAAGIEQYF,TGTGCCAGTAGTATAGAGGCGGCAGGGATCGAGCAGTACTTC
TRBJ2-1,-,TRBD2,TRBV28,CASSTLLSGELFYNEQFF,TGTGCCAGCAGTACCCTACTTAGCGGGGAACTCTTCTACAATGAGCAGTTCTTC
TRBJ2-2,-,TRBD1,TRBV19,CASYPGQGVTGELFF,TGTGCCAGTTACCCTGGACAGGGAGTAACCGGGGAGCTGTTTTTT
TRBJ2-7,-,TRBD2,TRBV29-1,CSVESMSGGHEQYF,TGCAGCGTTGAGTCTATGTCGGGGGGTCACGAGCAGTACTTC
TRBJ2-1,-,TRBD2,TRBV27,CASSIIAGAYNEQFF,TGTGCCAGCAGTATAATAGCGGGGGCCTACAATGAGCAGTTCTTC
TRBJ2-1,-,-,TRBV5-1,CASSLVGQDEQFF,TGCGCCAGCAGCTTGGTGGGGCAGGATGAGCAGTTCTTC
TRBJ1-2,-,-,TRBV7-9,CASSPLERVLNYGYTF,TGTGCCAGCAGCCCCCTTGAGCGAGTCCTTAACTATGGCTACACCTTC
TRBJ2-1,-,TRBD2,TRBV19,CASSKAPGGAGGGNEQFF,TGTGCCAGTAGTAAGGCCCCCGGGGGAGCGGGAGGGGGCAATGAGCAGTTCTTC
TRBJ1-4,-,TRBD1,TRBV27,CASSPNRDRGEKLFF,TGTGCCAGCAGTCCAAACCGGGACAGGGGAGAAAAACTGTTTTTT
TRBJ1-2,-,-,TRBV28,CASSRGRSNYGYTF,TGTGCCAGCAGCCGAGGGCGGTCTAACTATGGCTACACCTTC
TRBJ2-1,few,-,TRBV27,CASSLFRLTQNEQFF,TGTGCCAGCAGTTTATTCCGGCTGACTCAGAATGAGCAGTTCTTC
TRBJ1-4,once,TRBD1,TRBV7-9,CASSTTGGEGEKLFF,TGTGCCAGCAGCACCACAGGGGGCGAGGGTGAAAAACTGTTTTTT
TRBJ1-1,-,-,TRBV7-2,CASVETGMNTEAFF,TGTGCCAGCGTGGAGACGGGAATGAACACTGAAGCTTTCTTT
TRBJ2-7,-,TRBD2,TRBV28,CASSPTQGGLVREQYF,TGTGCCAGCAGCCCAACCCAAGGAGGACTAGTACGGGAGCAGTACTTC
TRBJ2-2,-,-,TRBV2,CASSDPGRGGELFF,TGTGCCAGCAGTGATCCCGGGAGAGGCGGGGAGCTGTTTTTT
TRBJ1-3,few,-,TRBV6-5,CASSPFFKSGNTIYF,TGTGCCAGCAGCCCCTTCTTTAAATCTGGAAACACCATATATTTT
TRBJ1-2,-,-,TRBV28,CASSTGGWNGYTF,TGTGCCAGCAGTACGGGGGGCTGGAATGGCTACACCTTC
TRBJ2-5,-,-,TRBV27,CASSFVRGGVETQYF,TGTGCCAGCAGCTTCGTCCGAGGCGGGGTTGAGACCCAGTACTTC
TRBJ2-1,once,TRBD1,TRBV29-1,CSTPGTGGSLAGENEQFF,TGCAGCACGCCCGGGACAGGGGGCAGTCTAGCGGGAGAAAATGAGCAGTTCTTC
TRBJ2-7,-,TRBD1,TRBV10-3,CAIRDGTGVDKQYF,TGTGCCATCAGAGACGGGACAGGGGTAGACAAGCAGTACTTC
TRBJ1-2,-,TRBD1,TRBV19,CASSERDREYGYTF,TGTGCCAGTAGCGAGCGAGACAGGGAATATGGCTACACCTTC
TRBJ2-2,-,TRBD2,TRBV5-1,CASSFTVLAGMTGELFF,TGCGCCAGCAGCTTCACGGTACTAGCGGGAATGACCGGGGAGCTGTTTTTT
TRBJ1-2,few,-,TRBV9,CASAPGADYGYTF,TGTGCCTCGGCTCCAGGGGCGGACTATGGCTACACCTTC
TRBJ1-1,few,TRBD1,TRBV19,CASSILVRQGAKGMNTEAFF,TGTGCCAGTAGTATCCTTGTACGACAGGGGGCGAAGGGAATGAACACTGAAGCTTTCTTT
TRBJ1-5,-,-,TRBV30,CAWSKDIRNQPQHF,TGTGCCTGGAGTAAGGACATTCGTAATCAGCCCCAGCATTTT
TRBJ1-2,-,TRBD1,TRBV11-2,CASSFPGQGARYTF,TGTGCCAGCAGCTTTCCGGGACAGGGAGCGCGCTACACCTTC
TRBJ2-3,-,-,TRBV30,CAWSEGFGGGDTQYF,TGTGCCTGGAGTGAGGGGTTTGGGGGAGGAGATACGCAGTATTTT
TRBJ1-3,-,TRBD1,TRBV5-6,CASSLGAQGGNTIYF,TGTGCCAGCAGCTTGGGGGCACAGGGGGGAAACACCATATATTTT
TRBJ2-7,few,-,TRBV27,CASSLTGRTLYEQYF,TGTGCCAGCAGTTTGACAGGCAGGACCCTCTACGAGCAGTACTTC
TRBJ2-5,once,TRBD2,TRBV7-2,CASSSLRGGETQYF,TGTGCCAGCAGCTCTCTACGGGGGGGGGAGACCCAGTACTTC
TRBJ2-2,once,TRBD2,TRBV9,CASSSGLYTGELFF,TGTGCCAGCAGCTCGGGACTATACACCGGGGAGCTGTTTTTT